The 26 T cell receptor beta chains presented below share a single source sample, sequenced in a study of cytomegalovirus exposure and HLA in healthy donors (dated by TCRdb to 2016 to 2017). Library creation used the immunoSEQ multiplex PCR assay. TCRdb carries this immuneACCESS record with in-frame sequences only. Its versions omit some clonotypes, under half of them owing to an unresolved V gene in the studies checked, with the rest unexplained. The sample table holds about 180,000 clones, of which around nine tenths were seen once. Roughly 2.5% of the sample is held by the ten biggest clonotypes. The specimen was PBMCs. Receptors originate from a man in his late teens or twenties in good health and CMV-seropositive.

The genes are TRBV19 and TRBJ1-5; unclear D gene. Germline lookup yields CDR1 LNHDA and CDR2 SQIVND (reference sequence). Between the trimmed V and J ends, which lost 2 bases and 6 bases, there was a span of 14 bases. The CDR3 is 15 amino acids. CDR3 amino acids: CASSIWRRGGQPQHF. In DNA form, the CDR3 reads TGTGCCAGTAGTATATGGAGGAGAGGTGGTCAGCCCCAGCATTTT.

The chain uses TRBV5-6 and TRBJ2-7, with D possibly TRBD2 on 6 matching bases. The CDR3 has 13 amino acids. Germline assignment: CDR1 SGHDT and CDR2 YYEEEE. V was pared by 4 bases and J by 3 bases, with 11 bases between. The CDR3 DNA sequence: TGTGCCAGCAGCCCCCCCGGGGGCTACGAGCAGTACTTC. Encoded protein: CASSPPGGYEQYF. The whole variable domain, filled in from reference TRBV5-6 and TRBJ2-7, reads DAGVTQSPTHLIKTRGQQVTLRCSPKSGHDTVSWYQQALGQGPQFIFQYYEEEERQRGNFPDRFSGHQFPNYSSELNVNALLLGDSALYLCASSPPGGYEQYFGPGTRLTVT.

The chain joins TRBV19 to TRBJ2-7, with 8 bases that match TRBD2. Germline CDR1 is LNHDA and CDR2 is SQIVND (reference sequence). V shed 1 base and J 2 bases; nucleotides not matched to a gene: 4. The CDR3 has 15 amino acids. The CDR3 DNA sequence: TGTGCCAGTAGTATAGGCACGGGAGGGCCCTACGAGCAGTACTTC. Protein: CASSIGTGGPYEQYF.

The V call is TRBV6-1, the J call TRBJ1-2; D remains ambiguous. V gave up 8 bases and J gave up 4 bases, with 11 bases separating them. Germline V gene lookup returns CDR1 MNHNS and CDR2 SASEGT. The CDR3 is 12 residues long. CDR3 protein: CASATSSYGYTF. The CDR3 nucleotides read TGTGCCAGCGCAACGAGTAGCTATGGCTACACCTTC.

The rearrangement uses TRBV4-2 and TRBJ2-1; 8 nucleotides align to TRBD2. CDR1 and CDR2 (germline): LGHNA, YNFKEQ. V dropped 0 bases and J dropped 8; count of bases not matched to a gene: 9. This CDR3 is 16 amino acids long. CDR3 region: CASSQERSGSWDEQFF. The CDR3 DNA is TGTGCCAGCAGCCAAGAACGAAGCGGGAGTTGGGATGAGCAGTTCTTC.

The chain joins TRBV7-2 to TRBJ2-1, with 11 bases matching TRBD2. The CDR3 extends over 16 amino acids. J lost 8 bases, V lost 5 bases, and 11 bases had no gene match. From germline, CDR1 is SGHTA and CDR2 FQGNSA. For the CDR3, the DNA is TGTGCCAGCAGCCATGGTAGCGGGGGGGCCAGGGATGAGCAGTTCTTC. Translating it yields CASSHGSGGARDEQFF.

V gene TRBV15 combines with J gene TRBJ2-5; perhaps TRBD2 as D (6 bases). The CDR3 extends over 16 amino acids. Germline CDR1 LNHNV, CDR2 YYDKDF (reference sequence). V lost 6 bases, J lost 1 base, and 18 bases lay in between. The CDR3 region has the DNA TGTGCCACCAGGGGGGGAGTGCAGGGTCTCCAAGAGACCCAGTACTTC. This gives the protein CATRGGVQGLQETQYF.

V is TRBV7-3 and J is TRBJ2-1; maybe TRBD2 (5 bases). V shed 5 bases and J shed 0 bases, with 11 bases lying between them. The germline CDR1 and CDR2 sequences are SGHTA and FQGTGA. The CDR3 runs 15 residues. DNA for the CDR3: TGTGCCAGCAGCCTACTAGGCACCTCCTACAATGAGCAGTTCTTC. Its protein is CASSLLGTSYNEQFF.

This chain links TRBV19 with TRBJ2-4, with a weak D call TRBD2 (5 bases). This CDR3 region has 15 residues. V was cut by 5 bases and J by 8 bases, with 19 bases left in between. Per the germline V gene, CDR1 is LNHDA and CDR2 is SQIVND (reference sequence). In nucleotides, the CDR3 is TGTGCCAGTAGTTCAACGGGGTGGCGACCGGACATTCAGTACTTC. Its translation: CASSSTGWRPDIQYF.

V usage is TRBV11-2 and J usage is TRBJ2-7; 7 bases map to TRBD2. J lost 6 bases, V lost 3 bases, and 2 bases had no gene match. From germline, CDR1 is SGHAT and CDR2 FQNNGV. The CDR3 is 12 amino acids. The CDR3 nucleotides are TGTGCCAGCAGCTTTTCGGGGGGCGAGCAGTACTTC. Translation gives CASSFSGGEQYF.

This chain links TRBV7-6 with TRBJ2-1; TRBD2 matches at 9 bases. After removal of 6 bases from V and 6 bases from J, the junction contained 3 bases not matched to a gene. Germline-derived CDR1 and CDR2 are SGHVS and FNYEAQ. CDR3 length: 13 residues. CDR3 protein: CASSLGLANEQFF. The CDR3 DNA reads TGTGCCAGCAGTCTGGGACTAGCCAATGAGCAGTTCTTC.

This chain joins TRBV30 and TRBJ2-7, with no clear D. The germline gives CDR1 GTSNPN, CDR2 SVGIG (reference sequence). V shed 0 bases and J shed 2 bases, with 8 bases lying between them. The CDR3 is made up of 13 amino acids. As DNA, the CDR3 is TGTGCCTGGAGTGTATCGCTACCCTACGAGCAGTACTTC. It encodes CAWSVSLPYEQYF.

This chain uses TRBV6-6 with TRBJ2-1; the D gene is possibly TRBD2 (6 bases). V shed 10 bases and J shed 9 bases, with 16 bases lying between them. Germline V gene sequence: CDR1 MNHNY, CDR2 SVGAGI (reference sequence). The CDR3 spans 12 residues. The CDR3 DNA follows: TGTGCCACAATGCCCACTAGCAGTGAGCAGTTCTTC. Translation: CATMPTSSEQFF.

This chain connects TRBV27 to TRBJ2-7; 9 bases fit TRBD2. V lost 8 bases to trimming and J lost 4 bases; unmatched junction nucleotides: 18. The CDR3 is 17 amino acids. Germline CDR1 and CDR2: MNHEY and SMNVEV (reference sequence). Here the CDR3 reads CASGEGSGSRRGYEQYF. CDR3 coding DNA: TGTGCCAGCGGGGAGGGTAGCGGGAGTAGGAGGGGGTACGAGCAGTACTTC.

Comment on this clone: An end of the junction differs from the germline gene, which may be a read error. The CDR3 sequence: CASSLEGLAGTNEQFF. CDR3 coding DNA: TGTGCTAGCAGCTTAGAAGGACTAGCGGGGACCAATGAGCAGTTCTTC. V usage is TRBV7-7 and J usage is TRBJ2-1; 12 nucleotides line up with TRBD2. The germline V gene encodes CDR1 SSHAT and CDR2 FNYEAQ (reference sequence). The CDR3 contains 16 residues.

The chain joins TRBV5-1 to TRBJ2-7; a weak D match, TRBD1 (6 bases). V lost 0 bases, J lost 0 bases, and 16 bases lay in between. This CDR3 has 17 residues. From germline, CDR1 is SGHRS and CDR2 YFSETQ. The CDR3 DNA sequence: TGCGCCAGCAGCTTGGGGGTTTTCGAAGGGGGCTCCTACGAGCAGTACTTC. It codes for CASSLGVFEGGSYEQYF.

This clone came up many times. The chain combines TRBV6-5 with TRBJ2-5; TRBD1 aligns across 7 bases. This CDR3 has 15 amino acids. Germline-derived CDR1 and CDR2 are MNHEY and SVGAGI. Losses at the gene ends were 0 bases for V and 4 bases for J; bases not matched to a gene: 5. The CDR3 is CASSYSSEGAETQYF. The CDR3 nucleotides read TGTGCCAGCAGTTACTCGAGTGAGGGGGCAGAGACCCAGTACTTC.

This clone has just a few counts. The gene calls are TRBV7-6 and TRBJ2-2; the D is unclear. Germline lookup yields CDR1 SGHVS and CDR2 FNYEAQ. Trimming shortened V by 4 bases and J by 7 bases, and 7 bases separated the two germline ends. CDR3 length: 12 residues. CDR3 sequence: CASSYGVGELFF. The CDR3 bases are TGTGCCAGCAGCTATGGAGTCGGGGAGCTGTTTTTT.

The rearrangement joins TRBV30 to TRBJ2-3, with 8 nucleotides matching TRBD2. The CDR3 sequence is 13 residues long. V was pared by 6 bases and J by 0 bases, with 2 bases of the junction left unmatched. Germline assignment: CDR1 GTSNPN and CDR2 SVGIG (reference sequence). CDR3 DNA: TGTGCCTGTAGCGGGGCTAGCACAGATACGCAGTATTTT. It translates to CACSGASTDTQYF.

This chain joins TRBV6-5 and TRBJ1-3; the match to TRBD1 covers 7 bases. The germline CDR1 and CDR2 sequences are MNHEY and SVGAGI. This CDR3 region has 13 residues. The trim removed 4 bases at V and 9 bases at J, leaving 6 bases unmatched. CDR3 sequence reads: CASSSTGVGTIYF. The CDR3 DNA sequence: TGTGCCAGCAGTTCTACAGGGGTAGGCACCATATATTTT.

This chain uses TRBV29-1 with TRBJ2-3, with no clear D. The V gene's germline CDR1 is SQVTM and CDR2 ANQGSEA. The germline V and J ends were trimmed by 5 bases and 2 bases, with 5 bases remaining between them. The CDR3 extends over 11 amino acids. CDR3 in amino acids: CSVTYTDTQYF. The DNA for the CDR3 is TGCAGCGTTACCTACACAGATACGCAGTATTTT.

As DNA, the CDR3 is TGTGCCAGCAGCCCTACCCACTCTAGGACAGGCAATGAGCAGTTCTTC. It codes for CASSPTHSRTGNEQFF. The V and J genes are TRBV7-3 and TRBJ2-1; 7 bases map to TRBD1. V was pared by 5 bases and J by 6 bases, with 13 bases of the junction left unmatched. The CDR3 is made up of 16 amino acids. CDR1 and CDR2 (germline): SGHTA, FQGTGA.

J is TRBJ1-1 and V is TRBV5-6; D might be TRBD1 (5 bases). CDR3 length: 14 amino acids. Trimming stripped 3 bases from V and 7 bases from J, with 16 bases between. Looked up from germline, CDR1 is SGHDT and CDR2 is YYEEEE. CDR3 protein: CASSSGLGAVEAFF. CDR3 nucleotide sequence: TGTGCCAGCAGCTCGGGACTCGGGGCCGTTGAAGCTTTCTTT.

V and J are TRBV6-1 and TRBJ2-2; 7 nucleotides match TRBD1. This CDR3 has 14 amino acids. The V segment lost 5 bases and the J segment 5 bases; nucleotides outside the gene matches: 5. Germline CDR1 is MNHNS and CDR2 is SASEGT. Here the CDR3 reads CASSLGQRTGELFF. As DNA, the CDR3 is TGTGCCAGCAGTTTGGGACAGAGAACCGGGGAGCTGTTTTTT.

V gene TRBV5-6 combines with J gene TRBJ2-3; TRBD1 aligns across 7 bases. Germline values: CDR1 SGHDT, CDR2 YYEEEE. The CDR3 consists of 15 residues. V lost 5 bases, J lost 3 bases, and 9 bases stayed unmatched. Written as DNA, the CDR3 is TGTGCCAGCAGTTCCGACAGGGATGAAACAGATACGCAGTATTTT. It specifies CASSSDRDETDTQYF.

The chain employs TRBV4-1 and TRBJ2-1; weak D call: TRBD2 (6 bases). The CDR3 sequence is 15 residues long. Germline-derived CDR1 and CDR2 are MGHRA and YSYEKL. V was trimmed by 4 bases and J by 2 bases, leaving 12 bases between them. CDR3 amino acids: CASSPSGHTYNEQFF. CDR3 DNA: TGCGCCAGCAGCCCAAGCGGGCACACCTACAATGAGCAGTTCTTC.